The text below deals with one T cell receptor beta chain. Its antigen is still unknown. Per-base qualities were not stored, and no clone one base away is much larger. Library preparation was by the immunoSEQ multiplex PCR assay. The source study handled its data this way. A statistical classification framework was built to diagnose cytomegalovirus status from the catalog of TCR beta chain sequences. The clones in this table, taken by TCRdb from immuneACCESS, are in-frame only. Not every clone is retained; where verified, under half of the shortfall comes from an unresolved V gene, and the cause of the rest is unknown. V, J and clone size reflect that table, while D and trimming were determined from the DNA. This sample lists some 54,000 clones; around nine tenths were detected once. More than 2.5% of the sample is held by the ten biggest clonotypes. The donors belonged to the validation cohort of around 110 subjects, which was separate from the approximately 700-subject first cohort.

These data belong to a study of cytomegalovirus exposure and HLA in healthy donors listed by TCRdb under 2017. Some background on the complete study: According to a later analysis, one platform produced both the 110 or so validation repertoires and the 720 or so repertoires of the first cohort. The study aimed to test whether cataloging public T cell receptors could reveal signatures of past pathogen exposure. In addition to the first cohort of 500 to 850 subjects, a separate validation cohort of 120 different subjects was used. To predict cytomegalovirus infection status, the study brought together high-throughput TCR immunosequencing, statistical association of individual TCRs with disease status, and machine learning.

Study-level results and caveats: A later analysis had no HLA typing for the validation cohort, so co-occurrence there was scored across all 120 repertoires. It was suggested by the authors that the approach could potentially be generalized to other disease states and immunological phenotypes. Most TCR sequences were observed very rarely across donors, whereas some public TCRs were present in many individuals. A later analysis found that TCRs clustered in the first cohort also tended to co-occur in the 130 or so validation repertoires, with approximately 94% of cluster scores above 0. In vitro tests confirmed that a few of the cytomegalovirus-associated TCR beta chains recognize cytomegalovirus antigens. The classifier was reported to diagnose cytomegalovirus status with high specificity and sensitivity in both the original cohort and the validation cohort. In the study, around 150 TCR beta chains were listed as associated with cytomegalovirus.

What was sequenced was PBMCs. The clonotype comes from a man aged 18 to 29 in good health and CMV-seronegative.

The CDR3 region has the sequence CASSSGEAGANVLTF. In nucleotides, the sequence is TGTGCCAGCAGTTCCGGGGAGGCTGGGGCCAACGTCCTGACTTTC. Recombination connected TRBV28 to TRBJ2-6; matching of 6 bases hints at TRBD2 as the D gene. From its cysteine to its phenylalanine, the CDR3 spans 15 amino acids. This entry keeps only the CDR3 DNA: 45 bases, framed from base 1. Sequences MDHEN (CDR1) and SYDVKM (CDR2) are obtained from the germline V gene. V drops 4 bases and J drops 2 bases, leaving 9 bases in between.